One T cell receptor beta chain is described in this entry. The data stem from a study of Tregs in tolerant kidney transplant recipients. This CDR3 has 16 amino acids. CDR1 and CDR2 from the germline V gene are SGHVS and FNYEAQ. V lost 4 bases to trimming and J lost 5 bases; unmatched junction nucleotides: 6. Repertoires were generated with immunoSEQ multiplex PCR, while TCRdb's copy carries only in-frame clones and drops some. The sample shows roughly 250,000 clones, roughly 80% of them seen only once. The TCR originated in a human donor in good health. This sequence joins TRBV7-6 and TRBJ2-2; 11 bases are shared with TRBD1. The sequenced sample consisted of CD4+ T cells from blood. The CDR3 coding sequence is TGTGCCAGCAGCTCCAGGACAGGGGGCCGGACCGGGGAGCTGTTTTTT. Its protein product is CASSSRTGGRTGELFF.